This T cell receptor beta chain was observed in a study of blood T cell repertoires in COVID-19. Overall study: COVID-19 samples from acute and convalescent phases originated in the United States, Italy and Spain. Sample material is recorded as cDNA or gDNA derived from T cells, B-cell-depleted T cells, or PBMCs.

This clone came up once. In the original analysis: Using reference gene primer amplification, nucleated cell counts were estimated. Assay used: immunoSEQ multiplex PCR; TCRdb lists only in-frame clones, some missing. V and J calls and clone size are given by that table; D and trimming were obtained from the DNA. The sample consists of 110,000 or so clones, roughly 84% of them appearing once. The clonotype was recovered from a woman aged 35 to 49 with acute or convalescent COVID-19. Sequenced: peripheral blood.

Written as DNA, the CDR3 is TGTGCCAGCAGCTTATCAGAAATACAGCCCCAGCATTTT. Its protein product is CASSLSEIQPQHF. V usage is TRBV7-2 and J usage is TRBJ1-5; D ambiguous. From germline, CDR1 is SGHTA and CDR2 FQGNSA. This CDR3 has 13 residues. Deletions cut 2 bases from V and 7 bases from J, with 9 bases between.